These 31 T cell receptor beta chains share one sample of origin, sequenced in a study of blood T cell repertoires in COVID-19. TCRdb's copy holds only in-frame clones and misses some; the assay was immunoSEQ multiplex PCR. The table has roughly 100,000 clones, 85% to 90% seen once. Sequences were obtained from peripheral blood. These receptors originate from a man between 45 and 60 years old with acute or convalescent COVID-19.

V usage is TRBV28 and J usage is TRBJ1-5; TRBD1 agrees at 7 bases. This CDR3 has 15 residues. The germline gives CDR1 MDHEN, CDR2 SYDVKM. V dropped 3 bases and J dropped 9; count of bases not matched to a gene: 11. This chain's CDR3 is CASSFTTGSSLPQHF. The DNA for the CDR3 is TGTGCCAGCAGTTTCACGACAGGGTCGTCTTTGCCCCAGCATTTT.

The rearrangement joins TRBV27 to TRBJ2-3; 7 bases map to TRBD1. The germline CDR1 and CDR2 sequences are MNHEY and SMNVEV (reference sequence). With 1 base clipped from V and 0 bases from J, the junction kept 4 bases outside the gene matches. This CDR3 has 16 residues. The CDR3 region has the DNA TGTGCCAGCAGTTTATATGAGGGGGCTAGCACAGATACGCAGTATTTT. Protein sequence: CASSLYEGASTDTQYF.

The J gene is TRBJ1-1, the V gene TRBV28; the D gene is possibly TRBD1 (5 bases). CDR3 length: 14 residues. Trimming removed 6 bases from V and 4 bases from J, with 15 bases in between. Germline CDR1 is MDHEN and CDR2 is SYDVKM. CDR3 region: CASRPGSVSTEAFF. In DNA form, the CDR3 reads TGTGCCAGCAGACCAGGGTCGGTTAGCACTGAAGCTTTCTTT.

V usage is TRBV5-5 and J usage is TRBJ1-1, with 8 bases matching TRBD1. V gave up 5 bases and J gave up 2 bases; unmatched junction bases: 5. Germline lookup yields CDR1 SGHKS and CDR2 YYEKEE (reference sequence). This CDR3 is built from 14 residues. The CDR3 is CASRKDRANTEAFF. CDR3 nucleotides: TGTGCCAGCAGAAAGGACAGGGCAAACACTGAAGCTTTCTTT.

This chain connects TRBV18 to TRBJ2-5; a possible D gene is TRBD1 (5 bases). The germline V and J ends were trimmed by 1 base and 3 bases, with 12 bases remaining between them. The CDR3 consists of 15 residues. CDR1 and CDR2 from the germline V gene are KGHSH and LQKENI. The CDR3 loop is CASSPQATAKETQYF. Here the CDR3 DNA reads TGTGCCAGCTCACCACAAGCGACAGCTAAAGAGACCCAGTACTTC.

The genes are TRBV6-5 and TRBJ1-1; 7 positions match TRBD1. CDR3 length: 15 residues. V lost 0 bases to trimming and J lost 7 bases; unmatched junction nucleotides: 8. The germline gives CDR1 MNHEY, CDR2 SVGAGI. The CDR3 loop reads CASSYSYRGSFEAFF. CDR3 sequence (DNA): TGTGCCAGCAGTTACTCGTACAGGGGTTCCTTTGAAGCTTTCTTT.

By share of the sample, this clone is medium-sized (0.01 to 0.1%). The CDR3: CASSPGKGPPNYGYTF. The CDR3 DNA reads as TGTGCCAGCAGCCCAGGGAAGGGCCCCCCTAACTATGGCTACACCTTC. The chain has TRBV9 and TRBJ1-2, with D perhaps TRBD1 (5 bases). CDR3 size: 16 residues. Per the germline V gene, CDR1 is SGDLS and CDR2 is YYNGEE. Trimming shortened V by 4 bases and J by 0 bases, and 16 bases separated the two germline ends. Drawing the rest from reference TRBV9 and TRBJ1-2, the complete variable domain is DSGVTQTPKHLITATGQRVTLRCSPRSGDLSVYWYQQSLDQGLQFLIQYYNGEERAKGNILERFSAQQFPDLHSELNLSSLELGDSALYFCASSPGKGPPNYGYTFGSGTRLTVV.

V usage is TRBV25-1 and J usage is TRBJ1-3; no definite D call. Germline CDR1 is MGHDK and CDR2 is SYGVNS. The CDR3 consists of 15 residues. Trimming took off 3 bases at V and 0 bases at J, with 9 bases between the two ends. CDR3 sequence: CASSERQNSGNTIYF. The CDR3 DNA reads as TGTGCCAGCAGTGAGAGGCAGAACTCTGGAAACACCATATATTTT.

The CDR3 spells CASSPRTDRGSPLHF. CDR3 in DNA: TGTGCCAGCAGCCCTAGGACAGACAGAGGTTCACCCCTCCACTTT. This sequence joins TRBV2 and TRBJ1-6, with D possibly matching TRBD1 (6 bases). V was clipped by 6 bases and J by 9 bases, with 18 bases between them. The length of the CDR3 is 15 residues. The germline gives CDR1 SNHLY, CDR2 FYNNEI. The variable domain in full, with the rest retrieved from reference TRBV2 and TRBJ1-6, is EPEVTQTPSHQVTQMGQEVILRCVPISNHLYFYWYRQILGQKVEFLVSFYNNEISEKSEIFDDQFSVERPDGSNFTLKIRSTKLEDSAMYFCASSPRTDRGSPLHFGNGTRLTVT.

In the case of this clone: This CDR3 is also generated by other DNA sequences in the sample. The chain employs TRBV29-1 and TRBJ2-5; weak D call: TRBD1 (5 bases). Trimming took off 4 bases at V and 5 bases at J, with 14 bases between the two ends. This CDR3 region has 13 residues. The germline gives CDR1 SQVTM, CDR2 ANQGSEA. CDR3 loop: CSVGKGHRETQYF. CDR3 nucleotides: TGCAGCGTTGGTAAGGGGCACCGTGAGACCCAGTACTTC.

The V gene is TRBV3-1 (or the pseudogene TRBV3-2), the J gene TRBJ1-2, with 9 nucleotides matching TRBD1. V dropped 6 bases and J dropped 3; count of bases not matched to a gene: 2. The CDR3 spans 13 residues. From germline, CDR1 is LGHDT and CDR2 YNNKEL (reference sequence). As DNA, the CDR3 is TGTGCCAGCAGTAGGGACAGGGACTATGGCTACACCTTC. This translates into CASSRDRDYGYTF.

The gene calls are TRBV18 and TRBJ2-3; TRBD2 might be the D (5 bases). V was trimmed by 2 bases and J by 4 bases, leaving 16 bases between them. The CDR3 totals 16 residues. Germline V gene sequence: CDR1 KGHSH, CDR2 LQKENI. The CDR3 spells CASSPTPPGLPDTQYF. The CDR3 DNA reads TGTGCCAGCTCACCAACCCCACCCGGACTCCCAGATACGCAGTATTTT.

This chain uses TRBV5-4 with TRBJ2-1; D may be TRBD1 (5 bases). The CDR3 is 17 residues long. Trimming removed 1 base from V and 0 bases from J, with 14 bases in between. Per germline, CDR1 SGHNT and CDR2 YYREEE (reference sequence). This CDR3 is CASSLPQGIGSYNEQFF. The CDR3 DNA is TGTGCCAGCAGCTTGCCCCAGGGAATCGGCTCCTACAATGAGCAGTTCTTC.

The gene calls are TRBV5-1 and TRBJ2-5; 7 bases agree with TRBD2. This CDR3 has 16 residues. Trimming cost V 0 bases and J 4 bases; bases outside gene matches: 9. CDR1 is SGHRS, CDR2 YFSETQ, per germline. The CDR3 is CASSLGPETSSETQYF. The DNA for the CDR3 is TGCGCCAGCAGCTTGGGTCCCGAGACTAGCTCAGAGACCCAGTACTTC. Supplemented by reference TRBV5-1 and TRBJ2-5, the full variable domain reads KAGVTQTPRYLIKTRGQQVTLSCSPISGHRSVSWYQQTPGQGLQFLFEYFSETQRNKGNFPGRFSGRQFSNSRSEMNVSTLELGDSALYLCASSLGPETSSETQYFGPGTRLLVL.

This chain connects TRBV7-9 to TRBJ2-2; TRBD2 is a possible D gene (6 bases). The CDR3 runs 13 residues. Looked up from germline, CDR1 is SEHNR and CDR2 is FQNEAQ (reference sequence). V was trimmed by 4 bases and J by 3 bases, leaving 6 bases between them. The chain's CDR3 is CASSWGDTGELFF. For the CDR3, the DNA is TGTGCCAGCAGCTGGGGGGACACCGGGGAGCTGTTTTTT.

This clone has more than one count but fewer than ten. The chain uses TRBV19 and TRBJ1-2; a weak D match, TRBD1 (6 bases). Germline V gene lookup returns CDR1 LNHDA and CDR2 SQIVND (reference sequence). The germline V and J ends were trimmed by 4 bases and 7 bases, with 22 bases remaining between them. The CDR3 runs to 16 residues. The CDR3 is CASSTTLTQGFGGYTF. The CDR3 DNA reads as TGTGCCAGTAGTACCACCCTAACGCAGGGGTTTGGTGGCTACACCTTC.

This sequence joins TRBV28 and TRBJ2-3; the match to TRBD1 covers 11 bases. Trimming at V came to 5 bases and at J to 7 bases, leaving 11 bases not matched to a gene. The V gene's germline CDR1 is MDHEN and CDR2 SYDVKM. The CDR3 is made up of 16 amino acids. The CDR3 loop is CASSRYTGQGDYTQYF. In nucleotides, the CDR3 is TGTGCCAGCAGTAGATACACGGGACAGGGGGATTATACGCAGTATTTT.

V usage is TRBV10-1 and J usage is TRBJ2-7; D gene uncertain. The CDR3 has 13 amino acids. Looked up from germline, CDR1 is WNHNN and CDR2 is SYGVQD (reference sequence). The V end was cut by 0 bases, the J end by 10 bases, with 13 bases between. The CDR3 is CASSESKWADQYF. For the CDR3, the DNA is TGCGCCAGCAGTGAGTCGAAGTGGGCAGACCAGTACTTC.

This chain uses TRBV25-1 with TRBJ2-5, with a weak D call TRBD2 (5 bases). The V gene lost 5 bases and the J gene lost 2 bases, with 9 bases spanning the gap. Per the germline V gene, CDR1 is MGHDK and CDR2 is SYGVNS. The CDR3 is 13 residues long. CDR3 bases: TGTGCCAGCAGTTCCCGGGGACAAGAGACCCAGTACTTC. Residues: CASSSRGQETQYF.

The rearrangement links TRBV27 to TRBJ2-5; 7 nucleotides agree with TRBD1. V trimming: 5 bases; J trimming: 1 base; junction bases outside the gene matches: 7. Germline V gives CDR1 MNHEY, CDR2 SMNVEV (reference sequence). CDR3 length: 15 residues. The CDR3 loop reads CASSLNRGPQETQYF. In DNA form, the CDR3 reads TGTGCCAGCAGTCTCAACAGGGGACCCCAAGAGACCCAGTACTTC.

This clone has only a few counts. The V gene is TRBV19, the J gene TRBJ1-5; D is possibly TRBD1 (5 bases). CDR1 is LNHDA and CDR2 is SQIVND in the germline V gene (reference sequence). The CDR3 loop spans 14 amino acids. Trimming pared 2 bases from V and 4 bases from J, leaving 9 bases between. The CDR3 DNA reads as TGTGCCAGTAGTATAAAGGGGAGGAATCAGCCCCAGCATTTT. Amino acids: CASSIKGRNQPQHF.

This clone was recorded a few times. CDR3 sequence: CASSLGHTTNEKLFF. CDR3 in DNA: TGCGCCAGCAGCTTGGGTCACACAACTAATGAAAAACTGTTTTTT. The chain is built from TRBV5-1 and TRBJ1-4; D is unclear. Trimming shortened V by 0 bases and J by 0 bases, and 6 bases separated the two germline ends. The CDR3 sequence is 15 residues long. CDR1 and CDR2 from the germline V gene are SGHRS and YFSETQ.

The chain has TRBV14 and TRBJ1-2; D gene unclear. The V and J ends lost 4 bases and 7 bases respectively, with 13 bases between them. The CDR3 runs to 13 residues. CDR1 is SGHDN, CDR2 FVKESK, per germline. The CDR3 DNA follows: TGTGCCAGCAGCCCGCATAGAGGCCTTGGCTACACCTTC. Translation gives CASSPHRGLGYTF.

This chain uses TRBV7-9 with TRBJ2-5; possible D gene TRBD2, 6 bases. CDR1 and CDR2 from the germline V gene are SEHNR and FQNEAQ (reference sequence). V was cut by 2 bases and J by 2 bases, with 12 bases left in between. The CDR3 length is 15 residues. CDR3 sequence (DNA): TGTGCCAGCAGCTTACCTTTGGGGGGACAAGAGACCCAGTACTTC. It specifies CASSLPLGGQETQYF.

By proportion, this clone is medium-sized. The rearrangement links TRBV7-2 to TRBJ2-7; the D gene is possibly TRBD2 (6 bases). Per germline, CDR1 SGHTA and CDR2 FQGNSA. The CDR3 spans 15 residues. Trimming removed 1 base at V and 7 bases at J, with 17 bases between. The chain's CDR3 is CASSLGLGGSLEQYF. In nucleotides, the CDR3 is TGTGCCAGCAGCTTAGGCCTTGGAGGGTCTTTGGAGCAGTACTTC.

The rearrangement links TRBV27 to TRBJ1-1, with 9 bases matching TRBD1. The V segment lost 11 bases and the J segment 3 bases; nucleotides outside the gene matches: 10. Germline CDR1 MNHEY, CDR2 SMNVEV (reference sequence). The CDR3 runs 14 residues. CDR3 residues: CAGGGQGPDTEAFF. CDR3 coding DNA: TGTGCCGGGGGGGGACAGGGACCAGACACTGAAGCTTTCTTT.

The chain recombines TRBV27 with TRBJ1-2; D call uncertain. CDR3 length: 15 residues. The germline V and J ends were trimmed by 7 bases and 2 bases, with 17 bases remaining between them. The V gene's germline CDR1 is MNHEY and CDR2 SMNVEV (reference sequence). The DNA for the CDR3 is TGTGCCAGCACCTCCTGGAGGGTTGGAAACTATGGCTACACCTTC. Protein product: CASTSWRVGNYGYTF.

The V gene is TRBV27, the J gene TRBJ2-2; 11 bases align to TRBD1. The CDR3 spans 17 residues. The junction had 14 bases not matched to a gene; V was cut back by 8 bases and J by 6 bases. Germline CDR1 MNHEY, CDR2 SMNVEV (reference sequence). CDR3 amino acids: CASGYGQGAYTAGELFF. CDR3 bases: TGTGCCAGCGGATACGGACAGGGGGCGTACACCGCCGGGGAGCTGTTTTTT.

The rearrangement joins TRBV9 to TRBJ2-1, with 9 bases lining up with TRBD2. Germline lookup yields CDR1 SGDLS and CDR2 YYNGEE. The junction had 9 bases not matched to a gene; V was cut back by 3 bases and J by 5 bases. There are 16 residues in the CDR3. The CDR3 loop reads CASSEFSGRGDNEQFF. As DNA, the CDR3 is TGTGCCAGCAGCGAATTTAGCGGGAGAGGAGACAATGAGCAGTTCTTC. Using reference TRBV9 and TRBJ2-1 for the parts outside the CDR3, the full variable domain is DSGVTQTPKHLITATGQRVTLRCSPRSGDLSVYWYQQSLDQGLQFLIQYYNGEERAKGNILERFSAQQFPDLHSELNLSSLELGDSALYFCASSEFSGRGDNEQFFGPGTRLTVL.

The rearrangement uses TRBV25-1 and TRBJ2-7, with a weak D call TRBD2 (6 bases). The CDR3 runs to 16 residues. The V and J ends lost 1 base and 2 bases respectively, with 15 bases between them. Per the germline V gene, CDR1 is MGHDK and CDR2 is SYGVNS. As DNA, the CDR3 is TGTGCCAGCAGTGAATGGGGTGGGACTTCTCCCTACGAGCAGTACTTC. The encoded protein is CASSEWGGTSPYEQYF.

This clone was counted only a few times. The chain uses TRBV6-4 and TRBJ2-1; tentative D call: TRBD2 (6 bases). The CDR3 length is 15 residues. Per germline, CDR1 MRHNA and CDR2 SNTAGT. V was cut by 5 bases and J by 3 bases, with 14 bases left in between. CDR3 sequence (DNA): TGTGCCAGCAGTTTGGGAGGACGGAACTACAATGAGCAGTTCTTC. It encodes CASSLGGRNYNEQFF.